The following is a TCR beta chain sequence with its context. This entry is derived from a study of control samples from healthy donors and cancer patients. Assay: immunoSEQ multiplex PCR; the TCRdb copy retains only in-frame clones and omits some. The sample yields some 190,000 clones, about 90% seen once. This receptor was obtained from a young man in good health. The specimen sequenced was blood.

CDR3 in DNA: TGTGCCAGCAGTTTTCCAGGTCAGCCCCAGCATTTT. Translation: CASSFPGQPQHF. The V and J genes are TRBV27 and TRBJ1-5; D is unresolved. Looked up from germline, CDR1 is MNHEY and CDR2 is SMNVEV (reference sequence). The CDR3 has 12 residues. Trimming removed 3 bases from V and 6 bases from J, with 6 bases in between.